One and the same sample provided the 13 T cell receptor beta chains below, sequenced in a study of glioma-infiltrating T cells. Using RNA template, CDR3s of TCR alpha and beta were amplified with iRepertoire arm-PCR. In TCRdb, the multiplex PCR reads were re-called with MiXCR into one record per CDR3 protein. The repertoire holds 90,000 to 110,000 distinct CDR3 sequences, with less than 30% as singletons. Sequenced: glioma tissue, nonneoplastic brain tissue, or PBMCs (not recorded which). The receptors stem from a human donor with low-grade glioma or glioblastoma, undergoing nonglioma brain surgery, or in good health (not recorded which).

This chain links TRBV6-2 or TRBV6-3 with TRBJ2-1; 7 positions agree with TRBD2. This CDR3 has 14 residues. Germline values: CDR1 MNHEY, CDR2 SVGEGT. The V and J ends lost 0 bases and 9 bases, in that order; junction bases with no gene match: 5. The CDR3 nucleotides are TGTGCCAGCAGTTACTCGGGAGGGCCGACTGAGCAGTTCTTC. Its protein is CASSYSGGPTEQFF.

This clonotype occurred many times. The rearrangement uses TRBV12-3 or TRBV12-4 and TRBJ1-1; TRBD1 aligns across 9 bases. This CDR3 is 15 amino acids long. V dropped 0 bases and J dropped 5; count of bases not matched to a gene: 4. CDR3 coding DNA: TGTGCCAGCAGTTTAGCCGGGACAGGGAATACTGAAGCTTTCTTT. Its protein product is CASSLAGTGNTEAFF.

In its sample, this clonotype was seen many times. This chain joins TRBV6-2 or TRBV6-3 and TRBJ2-1; 8 bases fit TRBD2. Trimming removed 6 bases from V and 0 bases from J; junction bases left unmatched: 4. This CDR3 comprises 15 residues. Germline V CDR1 and CDR2: MNHEY, SVGEGT. The chain's CDR3 is CASRLREGSYNEQFF. DNA for the CDR3: TGTGCCAGCAGGCTCCGGGAGGGCTCCTACAATGAGCAGTTCTTC.

This clonotype was detected only a few times. The chain recombines TRBV4-3 with TRBJ2-2, with 11 bases identical to TRBD2. V lost 1 base to trimming and J lost 5 bases; unmatched junction nucleotides: 9. CDR1 LGHNA and CDR2 YSLEER come from the germline V gene. The length of the CDR3 is 18 residues. The CDR3 bases are TGCGCCAGCAGCCAAGGGGGCCTAGCGGGAGGTAGAACCGGGGAGCTGTTTTTT. It is translated as CASSQGGLAGGRTGELFF.

This clonotype was observed a handful of times. CDR3 bases: TGCGCCAGCAGCCAGGCGGACAGGGTGGAGGGAAACACCATATATTTT. Amino acids: CASSQADRVEGNTIYF. V usage is TRBV4-1 and J usage is TRBJ1-3, with TRBD1 identical over 8 bases. Germline values: CDR1 MGHRA, CDR2 YSYEKL. The V and J ends lost 3 bases and 4 bases, in that order; junction bases with no gene match: 8. The CDR3 is 16 residues long.

The V gene is TRBV15, the J gene TRBJ1-6; tentative D call: TRBD1 (5 bases). Germline V gene data show CDR1 as LNHNV and CDR2 as YYDKDF (reference sequence). This CDR3 is 14 amino acids long. Trimming removed 10 bases at V and 13 bases at J, with 23 bases between. CDR3 residues: CASKAGYSNQPLHF. For the CDR3, the DNA is TGTGCCAGCAAGGCAGGGTATAGCAATCAGCCCCTCCACTTT.

A word on this clonotype: A much larger clonotype is one base distant, so this may be a read error. Likely a read error: the CDR3 ends without its conserved phenylalanine or tryptophan. This chain joins TRBV4-1 and TRBJ1-1; a possible D gene is TRBD1 (5 bases). V lost 1 base and J lost 8, with 11 bases in between. CDR1 is MGHRA, CDR2 YSYEKL, per germline. This CDR3 region has 13 residues. CDR3 region: CASSQGGDAEAFS. CDR3 nucleotide sequence: TGCGCCAGCAGCCAAGGAGGGGATGCCGAAGCTTTCTCT.

This clonotype was observed at least ten times. The chain employs TRBV11-2 and TRBJ1-2; TRBD1 agrees at 7 bases. CDR3 length: 14 amino acids. V shed 5 bases and J 6 bases; nucleotides not matched to a gene: 9. Germline V gives CDR1 SGHAT, CDR2 FQNNGV. The CDR3 sequence: CASSAVRQGHGYTF. The CDR3 bases are TGTGCCAGCAGCGCTGTTCGACAGGGACATGGCTACACCTTC.

The genes are TRBV29-1 and TRBJ1-1, with D perhaps TRBD1 (6 bases). This CDR3 is 11 amino acids long. Trimming removed 4 bases from V and 10 bases from J, with 13 bases in between. Germline CDR1 SQVTM, CDR2 ANQGSEA. The CDR3 coding sequence is TGCAGCGTTGCGGACAGTAGCAGAGCTTTCTTT. Translated, it gives CSVADSSRAFF. The full variable domain, completed using reference TRBV29-1 and TRBJ1-1, is SAVISQKPSRDICQRGTSLTIQCQVDSQVTMMFWYRQQPGQSLTLIATANQGSEATYESGFVIDKFPISRPNLTFSTLTVSNMSPEDSSIYLCSVADSSRAFFGQGTRLTVV.

The V call is TRBV24-1, the J call TRBJ2-2, with TRBD1 matching 9 bases. The CDR3 runs 17 residues. J was trimmed by 2 bases and V by 4 bases; bases with no gene match: 7. Germline V gives CDR1 KGHDR, CDR2 SFDVKD. Here the CDR3 reads CATSESPGQGNTGELFF. Here the CDR3 DNA reads TGTGCCACCAGTGAAAGTCCGGGACAGGGCAACACCGGGGAGCTGTTTTTT.

This clonotype was counted at least ten times. CDR3: CASSSGQGSFSYNEQFF. Here the CDR3 DNA reads TGTGCCAGCAGCTCCGGACAGGGGAGTTTTTCCTACAATGAGCAGTTCTTC. The V and J genes are TRBV6-1 and TRBJ2-1; 9 bases fit TRBD1. V dropped 6 bases and J dropped 1; count of bases not matched to a gene: 10. This CDR3 spans 17 amino acids. Per germline, CDR1 MNHNS and CDR2 SASEGT.

This clonotype was seen many times. The V call is TRBV20-1, the J call TRBJ2-1; D unclear. The ends were cut back, 3 bases at V and 7 bases at J, with 13 bases in the middle. The CDR3 spans 13 residues. CDR1 DFQATT and CDR2 SNEGSKA come from the germline V gene (reference sequence). This chain's CDR3 is CSARKASSNEQFF. DNA of the CDR3: TGCAGTGCTAGGAAAGCCTCATCAAATGAGCAGTTCTTC.

The sample holds many counts of this clonotype. The V and J genes are TRBV3-1 and TRBJ2-7; D might be TRBD2 (6 bases). The germline V gene encodes CDR1 LGHDT and CDR2 YNNKEL (reference sequence). The length of the CDR3 is 13 residues. V was pared by 4 bases and J by 1 base, with 8 bases between. The chain's CDR3 is CASSPSVSYEQYF. CDR3 sequence (DNA): TGTGCCAGCAGCCCTAGCGTGTCCTACGAGCAGTACTTC.